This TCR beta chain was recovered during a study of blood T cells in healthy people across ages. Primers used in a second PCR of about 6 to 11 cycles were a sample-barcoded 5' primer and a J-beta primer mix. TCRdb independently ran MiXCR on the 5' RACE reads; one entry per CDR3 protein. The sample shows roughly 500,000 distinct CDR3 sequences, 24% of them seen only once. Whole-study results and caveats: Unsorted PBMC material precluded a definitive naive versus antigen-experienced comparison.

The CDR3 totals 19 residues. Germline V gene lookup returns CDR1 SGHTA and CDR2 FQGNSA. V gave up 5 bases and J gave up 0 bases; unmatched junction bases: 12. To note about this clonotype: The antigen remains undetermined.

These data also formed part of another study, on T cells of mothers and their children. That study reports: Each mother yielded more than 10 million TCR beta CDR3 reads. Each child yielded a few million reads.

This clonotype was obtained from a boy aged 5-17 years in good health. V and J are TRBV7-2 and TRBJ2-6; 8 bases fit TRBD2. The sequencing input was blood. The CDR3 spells CASSPQVIAGYSGANVLTF. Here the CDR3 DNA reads TGTGCCAGCAGCCCACAAGTGATAGCGGGGTACTCTGGGGCCAACGTCCTGACTTTC.